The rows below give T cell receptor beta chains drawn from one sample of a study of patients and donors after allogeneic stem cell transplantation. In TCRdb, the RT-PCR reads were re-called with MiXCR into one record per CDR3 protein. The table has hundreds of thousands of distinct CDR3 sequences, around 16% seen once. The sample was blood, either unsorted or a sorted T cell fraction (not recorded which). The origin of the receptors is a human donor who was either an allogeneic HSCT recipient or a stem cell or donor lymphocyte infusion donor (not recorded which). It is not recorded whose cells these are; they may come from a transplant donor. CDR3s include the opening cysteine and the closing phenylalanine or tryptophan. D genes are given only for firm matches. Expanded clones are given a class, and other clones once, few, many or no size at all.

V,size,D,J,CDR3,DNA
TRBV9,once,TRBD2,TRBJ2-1,CASSVNVGLAGNEQFF,TGTGCCAGCAGCGTAAATGTGGGACTAGCTGGTAATGAGCAGTTCTTC
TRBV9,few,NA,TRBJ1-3,CASSDPLGSGNTIYF,TGTGCCAGCAGCGATCCTTTGGGATCTGGAAACACCATATATTTT
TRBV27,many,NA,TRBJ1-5,CASSLWAVGQPQHF,TGTGCCAGCAGTTTATGGGCAGTAGGTCAGCCCCAGCATTTT
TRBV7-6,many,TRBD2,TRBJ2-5,CASSLRPGLAGFQETQYF,TGTGCCAGCAGCTTAAGACCCGGACTAGCGGGTTTCCAAGAGACCCAGTACTTC
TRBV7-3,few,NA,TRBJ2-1,CASTPRTVSYNEQFF,TGTGCCAGCACCCCCCGGACGGTTTCATACAATGAGCAGTTCTTC
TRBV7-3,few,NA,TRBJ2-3,CASSLRPSIGTDTQYF,TGTGCCAGCAGCTTAAGACCTAGCATCGGCACAGATACGCAGTATTTT
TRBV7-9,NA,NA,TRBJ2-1,CASSTGRSSYNEQFF,TGTGCCAGCAGCACCGGACGGAGCTCCTACAATGAGCAGTTCTTC
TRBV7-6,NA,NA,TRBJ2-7,CASSLSSGYEQYF,TGTGCCAGCAGCTTAAGTAGCGGCTACGAGCAGTACTTC
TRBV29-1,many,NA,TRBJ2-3,CSPVRSTDTQYF,TGCAGCCCGGTTCGAAGCACAGATACGCAGTATTTT
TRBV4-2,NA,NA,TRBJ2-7,CASSHRTGGDEQYF,TGTGCCAGCAGCCATCGGACCGGAGGAGACGAGCAGTACTTC
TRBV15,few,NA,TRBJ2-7,CATSRDRTVSSYEQYF,TGTGCCACCAGCAGAGATAGGACGGTAAGCTCCTACGAGCAGTACTTC
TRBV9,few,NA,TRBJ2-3,CASSVEGQSKTDTQYF,TGTGCCAGCAGCGTAGAGGGCCAATCGAAGACAGATACGCAGTATTTT
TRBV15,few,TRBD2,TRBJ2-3,CATSGRRLAGGPDTQYF,TGTGCCACCAGCGGCCGGCGACTAGCGGGAGGTCCAGATACGCAGTATTTT
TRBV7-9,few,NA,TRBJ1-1,CASSSPQETLGHTEAFF,TGTGCCAGCAGCTCACCCCAGGAGACCCTAGGGCACACTGAAGCTTTCTTT
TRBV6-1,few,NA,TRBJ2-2,CASVGTGELFF,TGTGCCAGCGTCGGCACCGGGGAGCTGTTTTTT
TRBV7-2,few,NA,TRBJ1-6,CASSLIGSSYNSPLHF,TGTGCCAGCAGCTTAATCGGGAGCTCCTATAATTCACCCCTCCACTTT
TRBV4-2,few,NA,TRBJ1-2,CASSQGTMSGYTF,TGTGCCAGCAGCCAAGGGACGATGAGCGGCTACACCTTC
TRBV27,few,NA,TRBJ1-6,CASGEGRSPLHF,TGTGCCAGCGGGGAGGGAAGGTCACCCCTCCACTTT